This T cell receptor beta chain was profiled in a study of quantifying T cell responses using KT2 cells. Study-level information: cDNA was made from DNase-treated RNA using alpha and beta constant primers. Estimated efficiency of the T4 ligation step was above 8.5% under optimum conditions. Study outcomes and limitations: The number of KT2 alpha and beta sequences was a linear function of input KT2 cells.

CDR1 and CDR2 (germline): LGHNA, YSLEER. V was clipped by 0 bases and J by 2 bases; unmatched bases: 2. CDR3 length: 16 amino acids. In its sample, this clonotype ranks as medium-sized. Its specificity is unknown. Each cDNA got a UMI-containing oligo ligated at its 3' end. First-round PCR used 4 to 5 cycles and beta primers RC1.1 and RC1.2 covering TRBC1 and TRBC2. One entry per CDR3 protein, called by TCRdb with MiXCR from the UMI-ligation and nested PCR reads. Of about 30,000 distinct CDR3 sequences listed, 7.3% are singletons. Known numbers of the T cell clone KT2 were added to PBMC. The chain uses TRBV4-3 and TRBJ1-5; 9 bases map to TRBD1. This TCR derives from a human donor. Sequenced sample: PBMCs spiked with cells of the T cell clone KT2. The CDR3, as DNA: TGCGCCAGCAGCCAAGAAAGGGACAGGGGCAATCAGCCCCAGCATTTT. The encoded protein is CASSQERDRGNQPQHF.